The text below deals with one T cell receptor beta chain. Antigen unknown. The sample originates from a study of T cell responses to AZD1222 COVID-19 vaccine. Study in general: Whether given at about 4 or about 12 weeks, second doses were pooled.

Study-wide points: The repertoires were collected only after the peak T cell response. Baseline antibody screening turned up just 6 or 7 seropositive AZD1222 recipients. The donors showed a predominance of white British ancestry and of females, with possible underestimation of clonal diversity.

Sequenced by immunoSEQ multiplex PCR; TCRdb stores in-frame clones only, minus some. The sample has 85,000 to 120,000 clones, 84% seen once. J was trimmed by 4 bases and V by 1 base; bases with no gene match: 14. The germline V gene encodes CDR1 LNHDA and CDR2 SQIVND (reference sequence). This CDR3 is built from 19 residues. The V and J genes are TRBV19 and TRBJ2-1; TRBD2 matches at 9 bases. This specimen consisted of peripheral blood, obtained on day 0 of AZD1222 vaccination. The receptor comes from an adult in good health. CDR3: CASSIVGGPRAGGYNEQFF. The CDR3 region has the DNA TGTGCCAGTAGTATAGTCGGCGGCCCCAGAGCGGGAGGATACAATGAGCAGTTCTTC.